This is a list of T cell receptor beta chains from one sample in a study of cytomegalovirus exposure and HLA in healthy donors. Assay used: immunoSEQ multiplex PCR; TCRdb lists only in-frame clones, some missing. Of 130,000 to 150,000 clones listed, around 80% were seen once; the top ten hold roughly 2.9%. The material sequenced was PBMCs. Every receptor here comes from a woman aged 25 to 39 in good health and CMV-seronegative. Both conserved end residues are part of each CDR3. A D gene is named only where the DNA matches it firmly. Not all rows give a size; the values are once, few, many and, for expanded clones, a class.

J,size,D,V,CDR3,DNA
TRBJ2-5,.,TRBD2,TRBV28,CASFGTSGGQETQYF,TGTGCCAGCTTTGGGACTAGCGGAGGCCAAGAGACCCAGTACTTC
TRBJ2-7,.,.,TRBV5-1,CASSLTGWWEQYF,TGCGCCAGCAGCTTGACAGGGTGGTGGGAGCAGTACTTC
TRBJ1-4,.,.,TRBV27,CASSFQIREKLFF,TGTGCCAGCAGTTTCCAGATTCGTGAAAAACTGTTTTTT
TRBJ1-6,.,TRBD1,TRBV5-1,CASSLGTGLYNSPLHF,TGCGCCAGCAGCTTGGGGACAGGGCTCTATAATTCACCCCTCCACTTT
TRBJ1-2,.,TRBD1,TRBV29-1,CSVFGQDRGYTF,TGCAGCGTTTTCGGACAGGATCGAGGCTACACCTTC
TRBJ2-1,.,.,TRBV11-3,CASSLGGVNEQFF,TGTGCCAGCAGCTTAGGGGGGGTGAATGAGCAGTTCTTC
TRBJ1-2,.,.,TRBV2,CASRDPDRFPGYTF,TGTGCCAGCAGAGACCCTGACAGGTTCCCTGGCTACACCTTC
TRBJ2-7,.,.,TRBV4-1,CASSQVQGVGEQYF,TGCGCCAGCAGCCAAGTACAGGGAGTTGGGGAGCAGTACTTC
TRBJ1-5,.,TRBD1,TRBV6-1,CASSSGTGGQPQHF,TGTGCCAGCAGTTCCGGGACAGGGGGTCAGCCCCAGCATTTT
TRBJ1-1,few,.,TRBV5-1,CASSLGLNTEAFF,TGCGCCAGCAGCTTGGGGCTGAACACTGAAGCTTTCTTT
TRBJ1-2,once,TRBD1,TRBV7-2,CASSPGTGGIYGYTF,TGTGCCAGCAGCCCAGGGACAGGGGGCATCTATGGCTACACCTTC
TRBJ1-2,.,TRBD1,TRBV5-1,CASSPGQVANYGYTF,TGCGCCAGCAGCCCCGGACAGGTTGCTAACTATGGCTACACCTTC
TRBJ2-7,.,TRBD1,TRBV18,CASSYRGYEQYF,TGTGCCAGCTCGTACAGGGGATACGAGCAGTACTTC
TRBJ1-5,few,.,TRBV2,CASSPQRGGAQHF,TGTGCCAGCAGTCCCCAACGCGGCGGGGCCCAGCATTTT
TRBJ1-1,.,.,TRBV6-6,CASSYEGGMNTEAFF,TGTGCCAGCAGTTACGAGGGTGGCATGAACACTGAAGCTTTCTTT
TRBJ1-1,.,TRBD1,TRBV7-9,CASSPRTGVETEAFF,TGTGCCAGCAGCCCCCGGACAGGGGTGGAGACTGAAGCTTTCTTT
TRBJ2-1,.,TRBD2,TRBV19,CASSGLAGLLNEQFF,TGTGCCAGTAGTGGACTAGCGGGGTTACTCAATGAGCAGTTCTTC
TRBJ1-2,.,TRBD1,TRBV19,CASSTSGTGYGYTF,TGTGCCAGTAGTACCTCCGGGACAGGGTATGGCTACACCTTC
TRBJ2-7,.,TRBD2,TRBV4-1,CASSRSSGGNEQYF,TGCGCCAGCAGCCGATCTAGCGGGGGCAACGAGCAGTACTTC
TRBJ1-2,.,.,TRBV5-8,CASSLIRYNHNYGYTF,TGTGCCAGCAGCTTGATTCGTTACAATCATAACTATGGCTACACCTTC
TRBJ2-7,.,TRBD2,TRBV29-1,CSVDGGGGYEQYF,TGCAGCGTTGATGGCGGCGGGGGATACGAGCAGTACTTC
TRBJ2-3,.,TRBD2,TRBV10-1,CASSTGTSGLTDTQYF,TGCGCCAGCAGCACCGGGACTAGCGGGTTGACAGATACGCAGTATTTT
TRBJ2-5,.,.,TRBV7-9,CASSLEWTQETQYF,TGTGCCAGCAGCTTAGAGTGGACTCAAGAGACCCAGTACTTC
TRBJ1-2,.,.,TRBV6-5,CASSPTSVYGYTF,TGTGCCAGCAGTCCGACTAGTGTCTATGGCTACACCTTC
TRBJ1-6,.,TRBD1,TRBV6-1,CASRDRENSPLHF,TGTGCCAGCCGGGACAGGGAGAATTCACCCCTCCACTTT
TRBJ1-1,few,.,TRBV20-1,CSADRNTEAFF,TGCAGTGCTGACAGGAACACTGAAGCTTTCTTT
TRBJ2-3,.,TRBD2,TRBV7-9,CASSPGTSGGTDTQYF,TGTGCCAGCAGCCCGGGGACTAGCGGGGGGACAGATACGCAGTATTTT
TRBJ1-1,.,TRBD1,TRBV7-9,CASSPDRFFMNTEAFF,TGTGCCAGCAGCCCGGACAGGTTCTTCATGAACACTGAAGCTTTCTTT
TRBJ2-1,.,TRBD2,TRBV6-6,CASSPLGGDNEQFF,TGTGCCAGCAGCCCCCTCGGGGGGGACAATGAGCAGTTCTTC
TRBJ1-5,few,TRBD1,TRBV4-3,CASSQDLRQGGIQPQHF,TGCGCCAGCAGCCAAGATCTAAGACAGGGTGGAATTCAGCCCCAGCATTTT
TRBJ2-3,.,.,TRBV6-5,CASSRGRSTDTQYF,TGTGCCAGCAGCCGGGGGAGAAGCACAGATACGCAGTATTTT
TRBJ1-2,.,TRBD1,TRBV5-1,CASSLVQGGYGYTF,TGCGCCAGCAGCTTGGTTCAGGGGGGCTATGGCTACACCTTC
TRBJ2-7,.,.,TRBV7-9,CASSLGQGGYEQYF,TGTGCCAGCAGCTTAGGACAGGGAGGCTACGAGCAGTACTTC
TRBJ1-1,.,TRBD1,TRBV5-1,CASRDRGNTEAFF,TGCGCCAGCAGGGACAGGGGGAACACTGAAGCTTTCTTT
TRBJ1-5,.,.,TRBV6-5,CASSTRRTGLQPQHF,TGTGCCAGCAGCACCCGGCGGACGGGGTTGCAGCCCCAGCATTTT
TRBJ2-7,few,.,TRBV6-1,CASSDLDSYEQYF,TGTGCCAGCAGTGATCTAGACTCCTACGAGCAGTACTTC
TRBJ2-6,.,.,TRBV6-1,CASSEGMAGPPRPGANVLTF,TGTGCCAGCAGTGAAGGAATGGCGGGACCACCGAGACCTGGGGCCAACGTCCTGACTTTC